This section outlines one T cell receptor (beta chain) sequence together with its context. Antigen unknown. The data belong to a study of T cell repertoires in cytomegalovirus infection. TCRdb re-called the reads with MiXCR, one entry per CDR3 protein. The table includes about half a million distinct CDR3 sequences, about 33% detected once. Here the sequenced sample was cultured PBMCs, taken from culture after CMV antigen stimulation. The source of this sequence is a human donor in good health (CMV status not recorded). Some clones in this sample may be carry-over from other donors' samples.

CDR3 DNA: TGCGCCAGCAGCCAATTACAGGGTGGCAAAAACATTCAGTACTTC. Protein: CASSQLQGGKNIQYF. This chain uses TRBV5-1 with TRBJ2-4, with D possibly matching TRBD1 (6 bases). Trimming left V 4 bases short and J 3 bases short, with 14 bases between. The CDR3 loop spans 15 amino acids. CDR1 and CDR2 from the germline V gene are SGHRS and YFSETQ.